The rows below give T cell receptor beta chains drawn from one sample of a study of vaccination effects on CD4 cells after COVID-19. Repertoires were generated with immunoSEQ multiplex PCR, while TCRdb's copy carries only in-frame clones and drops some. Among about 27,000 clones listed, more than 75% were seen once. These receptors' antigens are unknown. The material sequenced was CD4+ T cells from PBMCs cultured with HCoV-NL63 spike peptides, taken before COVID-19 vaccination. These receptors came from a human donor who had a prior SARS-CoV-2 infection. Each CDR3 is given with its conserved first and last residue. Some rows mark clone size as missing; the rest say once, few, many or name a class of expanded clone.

CASSPSRGRETQYF	once	TRBV18	TRBJ2-5
CASSPGLVTQETQYF	few	TRBV5-1	TRBJ2-5
CASSFRAGGTYEQYF	-	TRBV7-3	TRBJ2-7
CASSQGQPLNTEAFF	-	TRBV7-3	TRBJ1-1
CATSDGTKAFF	-	TRBV24-1	TRBJ1-1
CSASKATEAFF	-	TRBV20-1	TRBJ1-1
CASSLTGDSYYEQYF	-	TRBV5-1	TRBJ2-7
CASSLWTVQETQYF	-	TRBV7-2	TRBJ2-5
CASSPGQGVTDTQYF	-	TRBV5-8	TRBJ2-3
CASSQDQTWGDEQFF	-	TRBV4-2	TRBJ2-1
CASSSPGQSYQPQHF	-	TRBV6-4	TRBJ1-5
CASSQRLPGRKYF	-	TRBV14	TRBJ2-3
CASSRQGVRETQYF	-	TRBV19	TRBJ2-5
CASAGRGPYEQYF	-	TRBV2	TRBJ2-7
CASSFPGRTEAFF	few	TRBV7-9	TRBJ1-1
CASSDRAGTEGYEQYF	-	TRBV6-1	TRBJ2-7
CASSKVFGGRSRTNEQFF	-	TRBV21-1	TRBJ2-1
CASSGTQRKDTQYF	-	TRBV7-9	TRBJ2-3
CAIATGANTGELFF	few	TRBV10-3	TRBJ2-2
CASSSWGGKEKLFF	-	TRBV27	TRBJ1-4
CASSLPGQEVLGELFF	-	TRBV5-8	TRBJ2-2
CASSYQGIDTEAFF	-	TRBV6-6	TRBJ1-1
CASSRDLVDTQYF	-	TRBV5-1	TRBJ2-3
CASSPPQQGYSPLHF	-	TRBV18	TRBJ1-6
CASSPRGQENTEAFF	-	TRBV2	TRBJ1-1
CASSQGQDYGYTF	few	TRBV2	TRBJ1-2
CASSLNAGGGELFF	medium-sized	TRBV28	TRBJ2-2
CASSLTSGSYEQYF	-	TRBV11-3	TRBJ2-7
CASSLVRTGSSYEQYF	-	TRBV7-9	TRBJ2-7
CASSRQVTNTEAFF	-	TRBV2	TRBJ1-1
CASSMGQDYGYTF	-	TRBV19	TRBJ1-2
CASSRNGGEETQYF	-	TRBV3-1/TRBV3-2	TRBJ2-5
CASSLTGSSGNIQYF	-	TRBV7-3	TRBJ2-4
CASRTLGAGNTIYF	-	TRBV27	TRBJ1-3
CASSFRDTLYGYTF	-	TRBV28	TRBJ1-2
CASRLLGASDTQYF	-	TRBV7-2	TRBJ2-3
CASSSGYTDTQYF	-	TRBV11-2	TRBJ2-3
CASNPQEYTEAFF	-	TRBV10-2	TRBJ1-1
CASSLGQTPSSYNSPLHF	-	TRBV5-1	TRBJ1-6
CASSPRVGGSGYEQYF	-	TRBV3-1/TRBV3-2	TRBJ2-7
CASSSRGLAGSITGELFF	once	TRBV7-9	TRBJ2-2
CASSLWRMNSYTGELFF	-	TRBV28	TRBJ2-2
CASSPDRLNYGYTF	-	TRBV5-1	TRBJ1-2
CATGVSRGNEQFF	-	TRBV24-1	TRBJ2-1
CASSDSFGYGYTF	-	TRBV6-4	TRBJ1-2
CASSLWSGQEYNEQFF	-	TRBV5-6	TRBJ2-1
CASSAAASGTGELFF	-	TRBV2	TRBJ2-2
CASTSGLAGGTDTQYF	-	TRBV5-4	TRBJ2-3
CASSSSSYNEQFF	-	TRBV2	TRBJ2-1
CASSITSGTTAFF	few	TRBV7-3	TRBJ1-1
CASSFEGNQPQHF	-	TRBV5-1	TRBJ1-5
CASKGSGANVLTF	-	TRBV3-1/TRBV3-2	TRBJ2-6
CASATGRVTGELFF	-	TRBV7-3	TRBJ2-2
CASSEDGGKTQYF	-	TRBV6-4	TRBJ2-5
CASSMNSGETQYF	-	TRBV19	TRBJ2-5
CASSQDRERRSPLHF	few	TRBV4-2	TRBJ1-6
CASFGWPDTQYF	-	TRBV6-5	TRBJ2-3
CASSHSPGQRSGNEQFF	-	TRBV4-1	TRBJ2-1
CASSQQITGELFF	-	TRBV18	TRBJ2-2
CATSEGRNTEAFF	-	TRBV24-1	TRBJ1-1